Sequencing of this T cell receptor (beta chain) was carried out in a study of CD8 T cells in ankylosing spondylitis. Overall study results and limits: What appeared characteristic of ankylosing spondylitis blood was a TCR beta motif of several highly homologous variants.

There are a few counts of this clonotype. Its antigen is as yet unknown. The CDR3 spans 17 residues. Germline lookup yields CDR1 SGHRS and CDR2 YFSETQ. The V end lost 0 bases, the J end lost 5 bases, and 18 bases lay between the germline ends. TCRdb fed the 5' RACE reads into MiXCR, producing one record per CDR3 protein. Among approximately 140,000 distinct CDR3 sequences listed, around 9% were seen once. This chain uses TRBV5-1 with TRBJ2-1; the D gene is possibly TRBD2 (6 bases). The clonotype was recovered from a male donor with ankylosing spondylitis or in good health (not recorded which). Sequenced sample: blood, either unsorted or a sorted T cell fraction (not recorded which). This CDR3 reads CASSLVTGDQPNNEQFF. The CDR3 DNA is TGCGCCAGCAGCTTGGTTACGGGGGATCAACCTAACAATGAGCAGTTCTTC.